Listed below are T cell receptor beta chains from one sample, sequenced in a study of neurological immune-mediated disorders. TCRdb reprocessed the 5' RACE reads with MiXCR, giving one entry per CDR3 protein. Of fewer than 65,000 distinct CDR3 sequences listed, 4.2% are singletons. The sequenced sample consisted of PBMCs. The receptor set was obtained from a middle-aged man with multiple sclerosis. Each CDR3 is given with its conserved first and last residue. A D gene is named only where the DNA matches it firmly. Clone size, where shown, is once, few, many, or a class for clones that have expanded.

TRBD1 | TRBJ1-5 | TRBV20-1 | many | CSAIIYRGGSNQPQHF | TGCAGTGCGATTATTTACAGGGGTGGGAGCAATCAGCCCCAGCATTTT
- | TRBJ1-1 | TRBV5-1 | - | CASSLAGSYTEAFF | TGCGCCAGCAGCTTGGCCGGGAGTTACACTGAAGCTTTCTTT
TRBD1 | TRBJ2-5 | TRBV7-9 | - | CASSRAGTGQETQYF | TGTGCCAGCAGCCGTGCCGGGACAGGGCAGGAGACCCAGTACTTC
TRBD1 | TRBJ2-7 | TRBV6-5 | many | CASSYSNRGSYEQYF | TGTGCCAGCAGTTACTCGAACAGGGGTTCGTACGAGCAGTACTTC
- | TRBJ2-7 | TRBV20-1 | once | CSASLATQEQYF | TGCAGTGCTAGTCTAGCGACCCAAGAGCAGTACTTC
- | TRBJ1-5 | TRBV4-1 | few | CASSQDVAGDINHQPQNF | TGCGCCAGCAGCCAAGATGTGGCAGGGGACATCAACCATCAGCCCCAGAATTTT
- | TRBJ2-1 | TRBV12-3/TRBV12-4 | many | CASSTLAVYNEQFF | TGTGCCAGCAGTACCCTAGCTGTCTACAATGAGCAGTTCTTC
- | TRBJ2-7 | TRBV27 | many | CASRSRVGLSYEQYF | TGTGCCAGCAGGAGCAGGGTTGGACTCTCCTACGAGCAGTACTTC
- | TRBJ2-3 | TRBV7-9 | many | CASSSHLGGLDTQYF | TGTGCCAGCAGCTCTCATTTGGGGGGGCTTGATACGCAGTATTTT
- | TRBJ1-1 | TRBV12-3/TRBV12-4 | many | CASQSGPNTEAFF | TGTGCCAGCCAGTCAGGTCCTAACACTGAAGCTTTCTTT
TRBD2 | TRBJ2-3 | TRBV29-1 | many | CSEAGGAGDTQYF | TGCAGCGAAGCGGGGGGCGCAGGAGATACGCAGTATTTT
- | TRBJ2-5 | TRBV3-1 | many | CASSQNREETQYF | TGTGCCAGCAGCCAGAACAGGGAAGAGACCCAGTACTTC
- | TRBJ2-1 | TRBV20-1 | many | CSASGLLSGHNEQFF | TGCAGTGCTAGCGGTCTACTTAGCGGTCACAATGAGCAGTTCTTC
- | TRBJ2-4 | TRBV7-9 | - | CASSQTGPQKNIQYF | TGTGCCAGCAGCCAAACAGGCCCGCAAAAAAACATTCAGTACTTC
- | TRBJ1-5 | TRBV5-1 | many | CASSPGPEDNQPQHF | TGCGCCAGCAGCCCTGGCCCGGAGGATAATCAGCCCCAGCATTTT
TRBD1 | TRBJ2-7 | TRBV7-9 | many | CASSPTTGMRYEQYF | TGTGCCAGCAGCCCGACGACAGGGATGAGGTACGAGCAGTACTTC
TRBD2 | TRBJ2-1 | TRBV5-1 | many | CASSGGTSGYNEQFF | TGCGCCAGCAGCGGGGGGACTAGCGGCTACAATGAGCAGTTCTTC
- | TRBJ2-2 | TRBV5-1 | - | CASSLNEAGELFF | TGCGCCAGCAGCTTGAACGAAGCCGGGGAGCTGTTTTTT
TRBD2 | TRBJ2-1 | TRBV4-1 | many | CASSQEGTKANEQFF | TGCGCCAGCAGCCAAGAGGGGACTAAAGCCAATGAGCAGTTCTTC
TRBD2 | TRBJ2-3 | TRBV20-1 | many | CSARSGLAVNTDTQYF | TGCAGTGCTAGATCGGGACTAGCGGTTAACACAGATACGCAGTATTTT
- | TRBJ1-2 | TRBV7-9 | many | CASRGDVSGYTF | TGTGCCAGCAGGGGGGACGTCTCTGGCTACACCTTC
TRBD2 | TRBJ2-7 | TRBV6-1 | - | CASSPGTSGYEQYF | TGTGCCAGCAGCCCCGGGACTAGCGGGTACGAGCAGTACTTC
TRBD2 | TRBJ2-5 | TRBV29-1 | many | CSVGPGGGETQYF | TGCAGCGTTGGGCCGGGGGGAGGAGAGACCCAGTACTTC
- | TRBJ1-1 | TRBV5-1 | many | CASSRSGGVLMNTEAFF | TGCGCCAGCAGCCGGAGCGGGGGCGTACTTATGAACACTGAAGCTTTCTTT
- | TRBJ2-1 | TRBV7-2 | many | CASSPQGSSYNEQFF | TGTGCCAGCAGCCCACAGGGAAGCTCCTACAATGAGCAGTTCTTC
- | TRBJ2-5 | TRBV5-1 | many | CASSLAAETQYF | TGCGCCAGCAGCTTGGCGGCTGAGACCCAGTACTTC
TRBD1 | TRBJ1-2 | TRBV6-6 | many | CASSYFLRRDRAYGPYTF | TGTGCCAGCAGTTACTTCCTCAGGCGGGACAGGGCTTACGGTCCCTACACCTTC
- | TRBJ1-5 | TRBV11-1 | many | CASSWDVGNQPQHF | TGTGCCAGCAGTTGGGACGTCGGAAATCAGCCCCAGCATTTT
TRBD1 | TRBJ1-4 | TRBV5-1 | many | CASSSGQANEKLFF | TGCGCCAGCAGCTCGGGACAGGCAAATGAAAAACTGTTTTTT
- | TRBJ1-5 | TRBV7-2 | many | CASSPAGRDQPQHF | TGTGCCAGCAGCCCGGCCGGCAGAGATCAGCCCCAGCATTTT
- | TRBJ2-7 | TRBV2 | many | CASSEGGRYEQYF | TGTGCCAGTAGTGAGGGGGGGCGCTACGAGCAGTACTTC
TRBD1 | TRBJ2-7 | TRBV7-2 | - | CASSRDRDSSYEQYF | TGTGCCAGCAGCCGCGACCGGGACAGCAGCTACGAGCAGTACTTC
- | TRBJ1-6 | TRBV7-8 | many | CASSPEGSYNSPLHF | TGTGCCAGCAGCCCAGAGGGATCCTATAATTCACCCCTCCACTTT
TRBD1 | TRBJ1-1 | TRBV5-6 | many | CASSWDRDTEAFF | TGTGCCAGCAGCTGGGACAGGGACACTGAAGCTTTCTTT
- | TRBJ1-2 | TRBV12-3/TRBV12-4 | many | CASSLDRKVYGYTF | TGTGCCAGCAGCCTAGACAGGAAAGTCTATGGCTACACCTTC
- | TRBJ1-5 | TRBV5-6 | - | CASSVGRAGTWPQHF | TGTGCCAGCAGCGTAGGTCGCGCGGGTACGTGGCCCCAGCATTTT
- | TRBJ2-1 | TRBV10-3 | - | CAISDTNYNEQFF | TGTGCCATCAGTGATACAAACTACAATGAGCAGTTCTTC
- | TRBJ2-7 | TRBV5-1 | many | CASSAETTGEQYF | TGCGCCAGTTCCGCGGAGACTACAGGCGAGCAGTACTTC
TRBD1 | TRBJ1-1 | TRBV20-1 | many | CSARPRGQGVTEAFF | TGCAGTGCTAGACCTCGTGGACAGGGTGTCACTGAAGCTTTCTTT
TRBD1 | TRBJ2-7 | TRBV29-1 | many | CSVEDGQGPYEQYF | TGCAGCGTTGAAGACGGACAGGGTCCATACGAGCAGTACTTC
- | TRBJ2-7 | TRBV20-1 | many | CSASKGSTYEQYF | TGCAGTGCTAGCAAGGGCTCCACCTACGAGCAGTACTTC
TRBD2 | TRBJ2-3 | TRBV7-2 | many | CASSLTSGTGTDTQYF | TGTGCCAGCAGCTTGACTAGCGGGACGGGCACAGATACGCAGTATTTT
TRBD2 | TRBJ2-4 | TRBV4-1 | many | CASSLWGGLAKNIQYF | TGCGCCAGCAGCCTCTGGGGGGGACTAGCCAAAAACATTCAGTACTTC
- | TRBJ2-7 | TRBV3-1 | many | CASSQDLGLARYEQYF | TGTGCCAGCAGCCAAGATCTAGGGCTAGCGAGATACGAGCAGTACTTC
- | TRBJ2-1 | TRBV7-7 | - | CASSLGGALGNEQFF | TGTGCCAGCAGCCTAGGTGGGGCCCTTGGAAATGAGCAGTTCTTC
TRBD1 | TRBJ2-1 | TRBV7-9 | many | CASSGRTGGAGYNEQFF | TGTGCCAGCAGCGGTCGGACAGGGGGCGCGGGATACAATGAGCAGTTCTTC
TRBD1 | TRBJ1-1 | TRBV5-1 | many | CASSLPRQGNTEAFF | TGCGCCAGCAGCTTGCCCCGACAGGGGAACACTGAAGCTTTCTTT
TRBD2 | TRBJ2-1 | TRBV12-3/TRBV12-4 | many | CASSLAGLAGNEQFF | TGTGCCAGCAGCCTTGCCGGACTAGCGGGGAATGAGCAGTTCTTC
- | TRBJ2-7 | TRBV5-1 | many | CASSRTIRGSYEQYF | TGCGCCAGCAGCAGGACCATAAGGGGCTCCTACGAGCAGTACTTC
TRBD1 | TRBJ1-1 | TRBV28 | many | CASSLSKGGNTEAFF | TGTGCCAGCAGTTTGTCGAAAGGGGGCAACACTGAAGCTTTCTTT
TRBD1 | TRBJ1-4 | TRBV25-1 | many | CASRENRGRNEKLFF | TGTGCCAGCAGGGAAAACAGGGGGAGAAATGAAAAACTGTTTTTT
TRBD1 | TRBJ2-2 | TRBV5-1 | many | CASSLGQGDTGELFF | TGCGCCAGCAGCTTGGGACAGGGAGACACCGGGGAGCTGTTTTTT